This is a list of T cell receptor beta chains from one sample in a study of cytomegalovirus exposure and HLA in healthy donors. TCRdb's table, derived via immunoSEQ multiplex PCR, lists solely in-frame clones and lacks some. In the table there are 100,000 to 150,000 clones, around 72% of which are singletons. The material sequenced was PBMCs. The source is a human donor in good health. The CDR3 runs from the conserved cysteine through the conserved F or W. A D gene is named only where the DNA matches it firmly. Clone size, where shown, is once, few, many, or a class for clones that have expanded.

>TRBD1|TRBJ1-1|few|TRBV7-2
CASSTGQMNTEAFF
TGTGCCAGCAGTACGGGACAGATGAACACTGAAGCTTTCTTT
>TRBD2|TRBJ2-1|NA|TRBV13
CASSFIAGVVDEQFF
TGTGCCAGCAGTTTCATAGCGGGAGTGGTGGATGAGCAGTTCTTC
>TRBD1|TRBJ2-7|NA|TRBV6-5
CASSPDRGGEQYF
TGTGCCAGCAGCCCTGACAGGGGAGGCGAGCAGTACTTC
>NA|TRBJ2-3|NA|TRBV5-4
CASSVSSPEPRTDTQYF
TGTGCCAGCAGCGTTTCTAGCCCGGAGCCGAGGACAGATACGCAGTATTTT
>NA|TRBJ2-5|NA|TRBV25-1
CASSPELETQYF
TGTGCCAGCTCGCCCGAACTTGAGACCCAGTACTTC
>NA|TRBJ1-2|once|TRBV7-2
CASSFGAVISYGYTF
TGTGCCAGCAGCTTTGGGGCGGTGATATCTTATGGCTACACCTTC
>TRBD2|TRBJ2-3|NA|TRBV6-6
CASSQTSGGRPDTQYF
TGTGCCAGCAGCCAGACTAGCGGGGGGCGTCCAGATACGCAGTATTTT
>NA|TRBJ2-7|once|TRBV5-4
CASSLGTTGWKYF
TGTGCCAGCAGCTTGGGAACGACAGGCTGGAAGTACTTC
>TRBD1|TRBJ2-1|NA|TRBV7-9
CASNPGTVHNEQFF
TGTGCCAGCAACCCCGGGACAGTCCACAATGAGCAGTTCTTC
>NA|TRBJ2-3|NA|TRBV19
CASSIGAGGTDTQYF
TGTGCCAGTAGTATAGGAGCAGGGGGCACAGATACGCAGTATTTT
>TRBD2|TRBJ2-1|NA|TRBV5-8
CASFRPRGVNYNEQFF
TGTGCCAGCTTCCGACCCCGGGGGGTTAACTACAATGAGCAGTTCTTC
>NA|TRBJ1-1|NA|TRBV7-2
CASSSDTGTEAFF
TGTGCCAGCAGCTCTGACACCGGCACTGAAGCTTTCTTT
>TRBD2|TRBJ2-2|NA|TRBV5-4
CASRGGLAGPNTGELFF
TGTGCCAGCAGAGGCGGACTAGCGGGACCCAACACCGGGGAGCTGTTTTTT
>NA|TRBJ2-2|few|TRBV5-1
CASSRKWDRGPTSGRSTGELFF
TGCGCCAGCAGCCGCAAATGGGACAGGGGACCTACTAGCGGGAGATCCACCGGGGAGCTGTTTTTT
>NA|TRBJ2-5|NA|TRBV7-9
CSSSPGHRTGSGTQYF
TGTTCCAGCAGCCCCGGACACCGGACGGGTAGTGGGACCCAGTACTTC
>NA|TRBJ1-6|NA|TRBV5-3
CARSYGTGSSYNSPLHF
TGTGCCAGAAGCTATGGAACAGGGAGCTCCTATAATTCACCCCTCCACTTT
>TRBD2|TRBJ2-3|NA|TRBV11-3
CASSLQRGGHTDTQYF
TGTGCCAGCAGCTTACAGCGGGGGGGCCATACAGATACGCAGTATTTT
>NA|TRBJ1-5|NA|TRBV5-6
CASSSLFSNQPQHF
TGTGCCAGCAGTTCCCTCTTTAGCAATCAGCCCCAGCATTTT
>TRBD1|TRBJ1-6|NA|TRBV6-1
CASSEPGGNSPLHF
TGTGCCAGCAGTGAACCAGGGGGTAATTCACCCCTCCACTTT
>TRBD2|TRBJ2-1|NA|TRBV6-5
CASSSGLAGANEQFF
TGTGCCAGCAGTTCGGGACTAGCGGGGGCCAATGAGCAGTTCTTC
>NA|TRBJ2-7|NA|TRBV19
CASSIARTTSYEQYF
TGTGCCAGTAGTATAGCCAGGACAACCTCCTACGAGCAGTACTTC
>NA|TRBJ1-2|NA|TRBV30
CAWSPWGGVGYGYTF
TGTGCCTGGAGTCCTTGGGGGGGCGTGGGATATGGCTACACCTTC
>TRBD1|TRBJ1-1|NA|TRBV25-1
CASSDSYSGTVNTEAFF
TGTGCCAGCAGTGACTCATACTCCGGGACAGTGAACACTGAAGCTTTCTTT
>TRBD1|TRBJ1-5|NA|TRBV10-3
CAISESGTVGKQHF
TGTGCCATCAGTGAGTCGGGGACAGTGGGCAAACAGCATTTT
>TRBD1|TRBJ2-7|NA|TRBV7-9
CASSSSTRTGQQTKYF
TGTGCCAGCAGCTCATCTACCCGGACAGGACAACAGACGAAGTACTTC
>TRBD2|TRBJ2-7|NA|TRBV6-5
CASSYGGRAYEQYF
TGTGCCAGCAGTTACGGCGGGAGGGCCTACGAGCAGTACTTC
>NA|TRBJ1-1|NA|TRBV28
CASRLFMNTEAFF
TGTGCCAGCAGGTTATTCATGAACACTGAAGCTTTCTTT
>TRBD1|TRBJ1-4|NA|TRBV25-1
CASSEYWGQGEKLFF
TGTGCCAGCAGTGAATATTGGGGACAGGGAGAAAAACTGTTTTTT
>TRBD2|TRBJ2-5|NA|TRBV2
CASSALAGTQETQYF
TGTGCCAGCAGTGCCCTAGCGGGGACCCAAGAGACCCAGTACTTC
>NA|TRBJ2-2|NA|TRBV10-3
CAISESPVGELFF
TGTGCCATCAGTGAGTCGCCGGTCGGGGAGCTGTTTTTT
>TRBD1|TRBJ2-6|NA|TRBV2
CASEDRVIPGANVLTF
TGTGCCAGCGAGGACAGGGTAATTCCTGGGGCCAACGTCCTGACTTTC
>NA|TRBJ2-2|NA|TRBV27
CASSSPGGNTGELFF
TGTGCCAGCAGTTCCCCCGGGGGGAACACCGGGGAGCTGTTTTTT
>NA|TRBJ2-1|NA|TRBV19
CASSMRGSSYNEQFF
TGTGCCAGTAGTATGCGGGGAAGCTCCTACAATGAGCAGTTCTTC
>TRBD1|TRBJ1-3|NA|TRBV6-1
CASSEEAGGGSGNTIYF
TGTGCCAGCAGTGAAGAGGCAGGGGGCGGCTCTGGAAACACCATATATTTT
>TRBD1|TRBJ1-2|NA|TRBV28
CASSLIFWGQGADGYTF
TGTGCCAGCAGTTTAATTTTTTGGGGACAGGGGGCTGATGGCTACACCTTC
>NA|TRBJ1-3|NA|TRBV30
CAWSRGSGNTIYF
TGTGCCTGGAGTAGGGGGTCCGGAAACACCATATATTTT
>NA|TRBJ2-1|NA|TRBV7-9
CASSSWAGSTNEQFF
TGTGCCAGCAGCTCATGGGCGGGGTCTACCAATGAGCAGTTCTTC
>TRBD2|TRBJ2-7|NA|TRBV4-1
CASSQVSSGNYEQYF
TGCGCCAGCAGCCAAGTCTCTAGCGGGAACTACGAGCAGTACTTC
>TRBD1|TRBJ2-5|NA|TRBV7-9
CASSSLGTGSQETQYF
TGTGCCAGCAGCTCCCTCGGGACAGGGTCTCAAGAGACCCAGTACTTC
>NA|TRBJ1-5|NA|TRBV19
CASRDLGSQPQHF
TGTGCCAGTAGGGACTTGGGGAGTCAGCCCCAGCATTTT
>NA|TRBJ1-1|few|TRBV6-5
CASSYSKSRGTEAFF
TGTGCCAGCAGTTACTCGAAATCCCGCGGCACTGAAGCTTTCTTT
>TRBD1|TRBJ1-2|NA|TRBV30
CAWSVQGAWKNGYTF
TGTGCCTGGAGTGTACAGGGGGCCTGGAAGAATGGCTACACCTTC
>NA|TRBJ1-5|NA|TRBV19
CASSIGRQTFNQPQHF
TGTGCCAGTAGTATAGGCCGACAGACCTTCAATCAGCCCCAGCATTTT
>NA|TRBJ2-5|NA|TRBV9
CASSVGGPQETQYF
TGTGCCAGCAGCGTAGGGGGGCCGCAAGAGACCCAGTACTTC
>NA|TRBJ1-1|NA|TRBV7-9
CASIGQLTEAFF
TGTGCCAGCATTGGACAGCTCACTGAAGCTTTCTTT
>NA|TRBJ1-2|NA|TRBV9
CASTAGRDGYTF
TGTGCCAGCACAGCAGGGAGGGATGGCTACACCTTC
>TRBD1|TRBJ1-6|once|TRBV6-6
CASSPDRDRNSPLHF
TGTGCCAGCAGCCCAGACAGGGATCGCAATTCACCCCTCCACTTT
>TRBD2|TRBJ2-1|NA|TRBV6-4
CASSAGRGPNNEQFF
TGTGCCAGCAGTGCGGGGAGGGGACCCAACAATGAGCAGTTCTTC
>NA|TRBJ1-2|NA|TRBV6-1
CASSEEGGYGYTF
TGTGCCAGCAGTGAAGAAGGAGGGTATGGCTACACCTTC
>NA|TRBJ2-2|NA|TRBV4-2
CASSQDRLNTGELFF
TGTGCCAGCAGCCAAGACAGACTCAACACCGGGGAGCTGTTTTTT
>TRBD2|TRBJ2-7|NA|TRBV9
CASSLGSGTQYEQYF
TGTGCCAGCAGCCTGGGGAGCGGGACTCAGTACGAGCAGTACTTC
>TRBD1|TRBJ1-4|NA|TRBV30
CAWSAGTGREKLFF
TGTGCCTGGAGTGCAGGGACAGGGCGGGAAAAACTGTTTTTT
>TRBD1|TRBJ1-1|few|TRBV10-3
CAISESGGAWAATEAFF
TGTGCCATCAGTGAGTCAGGGGGCGCATGGGCTGCCACTGAAGCTTTCTTT